This T cell receptor (beta chain) was identified during a study of OX40 agonist ivuxolimab in advanced cancers. Study information: Patients in dose escalation had liver, melanoma, kidney or head and neck cancers. Males comprised about 78% of the group, whose mean age was roughly 64 years (range roughly 23 to 90). Anti-PD-1, anti-PD-L1 or anti-CTLA-4 therapy given earlier was allowed, and approximately 40% had some.

Remarks on this clone: The antigen is not known.

The method was immunoSEQ multiplex PCR; TCRdb's version includes in-frame clones alone and lacks a portion of them. The sample gives under 75,000 clones, around 85% of which show up once; about 0.7% is in the top ten. The CDR3 contains 14 residues. The V gene's germline CDR1 is SNHLY and CDR2 FYNNEI. Germline trimming cut 7 bases from V and 7 bases from J; bases unmatched to any gene: 9. Regarding the study as a whole: Clonal expansion by week 6 occurred in CD4+ and CD8+ blood T cells (at 0.1 to 3.0 mg/kg).

V gene TRBV2 combines with J gene TRBJ2-1, with 8 bases fitting TRBD1. The clonotype comes from an adult with an advanced solid tumor such as melanoma, head and neck, liver or kidney cancer. The sample in question was CD4+ or CD8+ T cells sorted from blood, obtained in a trial of the OX40 agonist ivuxolimab. The CDR3 nucleotides read TGTGCCAGCAAGACCGGACAGGGTTTGAATGAGCAGTTCTTC. This encodes CASKTGQGLNEQFF.